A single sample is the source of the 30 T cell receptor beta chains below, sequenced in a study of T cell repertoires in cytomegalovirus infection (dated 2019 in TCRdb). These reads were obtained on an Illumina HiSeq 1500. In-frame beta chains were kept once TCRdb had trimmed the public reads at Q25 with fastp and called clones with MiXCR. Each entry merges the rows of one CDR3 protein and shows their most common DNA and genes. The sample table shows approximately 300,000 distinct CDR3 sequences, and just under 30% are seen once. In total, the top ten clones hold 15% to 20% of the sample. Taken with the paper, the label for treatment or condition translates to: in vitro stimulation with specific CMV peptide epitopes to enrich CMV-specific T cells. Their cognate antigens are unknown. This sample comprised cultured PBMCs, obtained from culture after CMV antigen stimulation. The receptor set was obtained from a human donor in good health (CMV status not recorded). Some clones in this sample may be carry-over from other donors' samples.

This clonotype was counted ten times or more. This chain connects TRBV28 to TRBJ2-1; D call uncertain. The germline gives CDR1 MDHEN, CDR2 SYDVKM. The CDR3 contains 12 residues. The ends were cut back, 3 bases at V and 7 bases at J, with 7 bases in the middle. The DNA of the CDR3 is TGTGCCAGCAGTTTCCTAGGTAATGAGCAGTTCTTC. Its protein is CASSFLGNEQFF.

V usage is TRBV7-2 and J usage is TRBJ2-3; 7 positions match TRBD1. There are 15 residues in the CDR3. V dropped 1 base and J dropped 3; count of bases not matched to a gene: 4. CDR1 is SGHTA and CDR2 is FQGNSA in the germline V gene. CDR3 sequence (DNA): TGTGCCAGCAGCTTAGAGGGCAGGGGGACAGATACGCAGTATTTT. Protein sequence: CASSLEGRGTDTQYF.

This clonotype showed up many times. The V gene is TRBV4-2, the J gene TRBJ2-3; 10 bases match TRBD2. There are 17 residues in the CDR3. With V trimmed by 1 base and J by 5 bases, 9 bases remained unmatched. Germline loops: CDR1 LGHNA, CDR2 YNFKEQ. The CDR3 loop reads CASSQAGTSGARDTQYF. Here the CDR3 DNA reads TGTGCCAGCAGCCAAGCGGGAACTAGCGGGGCCCGAGATACGCAGTATTTT.

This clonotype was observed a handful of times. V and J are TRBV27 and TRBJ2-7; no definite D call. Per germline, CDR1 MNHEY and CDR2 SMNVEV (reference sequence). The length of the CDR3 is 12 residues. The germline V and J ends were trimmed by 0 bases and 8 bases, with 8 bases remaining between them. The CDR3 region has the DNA TGTGCCAGCAGTTTATCGGGCCATCAGCAGTACTTC. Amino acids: CASSLSGHQQYF.

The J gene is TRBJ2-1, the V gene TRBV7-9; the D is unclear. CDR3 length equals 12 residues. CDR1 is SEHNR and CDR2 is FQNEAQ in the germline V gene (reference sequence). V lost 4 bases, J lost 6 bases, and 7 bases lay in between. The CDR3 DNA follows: TGTGCCAGCAGCTCCGCCAGCAATGAGCAGTTCTTC. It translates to CASSSASNEQFF. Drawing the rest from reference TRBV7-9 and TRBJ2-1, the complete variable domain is DTGVSQNPRHKITKRGQNVTFRCDPISEHNRLYWYRQTLGQGPEFLTYFQNEAQLEKSRLLSDRFSAERPKGSFSTLEIQRTEQGDSAMYLCASSSASNEQFFGPGTRLTVL.

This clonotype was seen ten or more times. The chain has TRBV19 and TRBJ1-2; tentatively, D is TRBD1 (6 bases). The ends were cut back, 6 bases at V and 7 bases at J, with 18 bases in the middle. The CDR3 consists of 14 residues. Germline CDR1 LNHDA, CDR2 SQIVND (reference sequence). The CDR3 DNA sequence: TGTGCCAGTAGCCCAGGGGATACCCTGGGTGGCTACACCTTC. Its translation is CASSPGDTLGGYTF.

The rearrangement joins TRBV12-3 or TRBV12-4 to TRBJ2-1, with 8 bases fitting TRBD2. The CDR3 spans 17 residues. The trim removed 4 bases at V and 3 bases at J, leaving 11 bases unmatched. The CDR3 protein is CASSYPPSGLRYNEQFF. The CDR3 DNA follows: TGTGCCAGCAGTTATCCTCCTAGCGGGTTACGCTACAATGAGCAGTTCTTC.

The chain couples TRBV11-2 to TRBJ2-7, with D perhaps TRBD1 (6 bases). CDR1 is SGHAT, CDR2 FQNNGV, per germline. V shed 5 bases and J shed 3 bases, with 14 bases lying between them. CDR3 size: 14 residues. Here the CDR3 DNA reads TGTGCCAGCAGCGGTCAGACAGGTAACTACGAGCAGTACTTC. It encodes CASSGQTGNYEQYF.

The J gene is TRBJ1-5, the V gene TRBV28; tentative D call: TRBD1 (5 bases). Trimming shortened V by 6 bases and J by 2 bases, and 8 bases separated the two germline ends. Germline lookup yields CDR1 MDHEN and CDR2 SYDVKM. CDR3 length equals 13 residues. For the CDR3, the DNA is TGTGCCAGCAGGGACACCCGCAATCAGCCCCAGCATTTT. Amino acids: CASRDTRNQPQHF.

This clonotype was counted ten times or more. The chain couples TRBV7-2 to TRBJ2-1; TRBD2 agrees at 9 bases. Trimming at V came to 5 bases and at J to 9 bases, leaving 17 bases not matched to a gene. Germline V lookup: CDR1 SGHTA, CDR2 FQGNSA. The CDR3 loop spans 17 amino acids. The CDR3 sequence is CASSPLGGGRALGEQFF. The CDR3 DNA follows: TGTGCCAGCAGCCCTCTTGGGGGCGGGAGGGCCCTCGGTGAGCAGTTCTTC.

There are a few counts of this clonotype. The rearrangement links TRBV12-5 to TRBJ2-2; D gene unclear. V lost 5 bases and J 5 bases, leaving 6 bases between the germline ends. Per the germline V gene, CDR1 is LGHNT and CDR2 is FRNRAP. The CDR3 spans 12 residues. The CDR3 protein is CASGPYTGELFF. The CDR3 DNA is TGTGCTAGTGGTCCCTATACCGGGGAGCTGTTTTTT.

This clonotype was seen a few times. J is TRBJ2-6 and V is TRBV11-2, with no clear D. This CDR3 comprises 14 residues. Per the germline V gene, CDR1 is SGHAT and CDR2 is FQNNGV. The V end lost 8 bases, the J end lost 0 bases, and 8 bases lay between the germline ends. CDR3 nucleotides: TGTGCCAGCCGGGCGCTCTCTGGGGCCAACGTCCTGACTTTC. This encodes CASRALSGANVLTF.

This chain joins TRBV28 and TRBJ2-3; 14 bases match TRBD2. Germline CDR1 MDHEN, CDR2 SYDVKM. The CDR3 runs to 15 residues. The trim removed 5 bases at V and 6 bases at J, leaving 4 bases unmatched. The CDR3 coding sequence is TGTGCCAGCAGTCGGGGACTAGCGGGAGCGGATACGCAGTATTTT. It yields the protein CASSRGLAGADTQYF.

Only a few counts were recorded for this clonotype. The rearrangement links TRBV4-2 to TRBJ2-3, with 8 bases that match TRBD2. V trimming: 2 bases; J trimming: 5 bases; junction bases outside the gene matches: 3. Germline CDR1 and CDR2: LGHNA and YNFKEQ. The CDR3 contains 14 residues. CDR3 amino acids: CASSQTGGVDTQYF. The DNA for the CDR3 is TGTGCCAGCAGCCAAACGGGAGGGGTAGATACGCAGTATTTT.

The CDR3: CASRGGSSYNSPLHF. The DNA for the CDR3 is TGTGCCAGCAGGGGGGGTAGCTCCTATAATTCACCCCTCCACTTT. The chain joins TRBV27 to TRBJ1-6; possible D gene TRBD1, 5 bases. The germline gives CDR1 MNHEY, CDR2 SMNVEV (reference sequence). The CDR3 has 15 residues. The V end was cut by 6 bases, the J end by 0 bases, with 9 bases between.

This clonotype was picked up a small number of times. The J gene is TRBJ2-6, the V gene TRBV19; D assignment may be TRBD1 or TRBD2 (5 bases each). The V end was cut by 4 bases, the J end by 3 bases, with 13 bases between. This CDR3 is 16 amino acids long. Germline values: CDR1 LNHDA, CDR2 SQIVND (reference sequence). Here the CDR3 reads CASSNPGTLGANVLTF. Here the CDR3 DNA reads TGTGCCAGTAGTAACCCCGGGACCCTTGGGGCCAACGTCCTGACTTTC.

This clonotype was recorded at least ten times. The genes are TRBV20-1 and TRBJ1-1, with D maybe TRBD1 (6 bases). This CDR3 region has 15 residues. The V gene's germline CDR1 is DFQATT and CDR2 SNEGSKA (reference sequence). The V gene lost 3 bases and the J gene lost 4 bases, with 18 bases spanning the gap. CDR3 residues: CSASSAGGGGTEAFF. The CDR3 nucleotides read TGCAGTGCTAGTTCTGCCGGGGGGGGCGGCACTGAAGCTTTCTTT.

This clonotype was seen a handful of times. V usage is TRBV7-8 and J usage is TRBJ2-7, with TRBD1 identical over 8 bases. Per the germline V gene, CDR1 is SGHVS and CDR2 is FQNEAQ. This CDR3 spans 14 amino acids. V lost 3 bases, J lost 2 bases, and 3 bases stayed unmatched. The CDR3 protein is CASSFAGGAYEQYF. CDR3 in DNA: TGTGCCAGCAGCTTTGCAGGGGGCGCCTACGAGCAGTACTTC.

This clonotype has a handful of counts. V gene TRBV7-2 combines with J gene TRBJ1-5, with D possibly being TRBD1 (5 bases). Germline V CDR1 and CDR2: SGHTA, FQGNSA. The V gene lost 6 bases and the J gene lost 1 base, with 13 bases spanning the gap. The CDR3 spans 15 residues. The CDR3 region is CASRPGWQSNQPQHF. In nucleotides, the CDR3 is TGTGCCAGCAGACCAGGGTGGCAGAGCAATCAGCCCCAGCATTTT.

The CDR3 region is CASSYQRQGASKNIQYF. The CDR3 bases are TGTGCCAGCAGTTACCAAAGACAGGGGGCATCCAAAAACATTCAGTACTTC. The rearrangement uses TRBV6-2 or TRBV6-3 and TRBJ2-4; 10 nucleotides line up with TRBD1. V shed 2 bases and J 2 bases; nucleotides not matched to a gene: 6. CDR3 length equals 17 residues. The germline V gene encodes CDR1 MNHEY and CDR2 SVGEGT.

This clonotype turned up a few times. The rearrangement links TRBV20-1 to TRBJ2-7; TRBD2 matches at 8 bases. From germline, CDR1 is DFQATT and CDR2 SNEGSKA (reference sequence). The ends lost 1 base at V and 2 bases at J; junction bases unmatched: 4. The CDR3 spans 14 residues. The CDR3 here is CSARAAGGAYEQYF. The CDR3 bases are TGCAGTGCTAGAGCTGCGGGAGGAGCCTACGAGCAGTACTTC.

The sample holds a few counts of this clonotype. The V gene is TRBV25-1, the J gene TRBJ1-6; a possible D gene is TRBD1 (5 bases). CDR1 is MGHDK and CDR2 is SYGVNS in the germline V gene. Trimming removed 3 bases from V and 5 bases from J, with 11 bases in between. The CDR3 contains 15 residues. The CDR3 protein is CASSETGPNNSPLHF. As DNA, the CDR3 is TGTGCCAGCAGTGAGACGGGACCGAATAATTCACCCCTCCACTTT.

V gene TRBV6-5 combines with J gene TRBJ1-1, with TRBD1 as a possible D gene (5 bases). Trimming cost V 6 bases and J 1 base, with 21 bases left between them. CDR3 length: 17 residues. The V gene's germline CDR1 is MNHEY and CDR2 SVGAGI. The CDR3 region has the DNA TGTGCCAGCAGCCCCCTTAGGGGAGGGCAGACGAACACTGAAGCTTTCTTT. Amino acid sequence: CASSPLRGGQTNTEAFF.

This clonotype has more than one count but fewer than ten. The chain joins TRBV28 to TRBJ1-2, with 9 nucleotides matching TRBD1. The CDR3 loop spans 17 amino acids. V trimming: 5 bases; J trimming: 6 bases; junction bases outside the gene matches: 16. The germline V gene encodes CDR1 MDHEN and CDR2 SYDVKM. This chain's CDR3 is CASSNSAGTGKMDGYTF. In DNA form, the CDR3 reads TGTGCCAGCAGTAACTCGGCCGGGACAGGGAAAATGGATGGCTACACCTTC.

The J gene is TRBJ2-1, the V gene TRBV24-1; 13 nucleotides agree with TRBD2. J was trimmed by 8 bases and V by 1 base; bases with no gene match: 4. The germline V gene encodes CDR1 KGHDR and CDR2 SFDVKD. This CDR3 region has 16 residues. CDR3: CATSDFGLAGVYEQFF. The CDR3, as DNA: TGTGCCACCAGTGATTTTGGACTAGCGGGAGTTTATGAGCAGTTCTTC.

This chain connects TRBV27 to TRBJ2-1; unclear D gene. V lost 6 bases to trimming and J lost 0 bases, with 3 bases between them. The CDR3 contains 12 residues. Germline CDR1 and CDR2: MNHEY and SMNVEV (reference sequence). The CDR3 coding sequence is TGTGCCAGCAGACACTCCTACAATGAGCAGTTCTTC. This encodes CASRHSYNEQFF.

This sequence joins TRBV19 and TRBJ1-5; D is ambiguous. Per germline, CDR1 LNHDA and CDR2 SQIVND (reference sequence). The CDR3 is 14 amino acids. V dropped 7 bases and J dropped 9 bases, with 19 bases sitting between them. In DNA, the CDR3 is TGTGCCAGTAAAGTACAATATGAACAGTGGCCCCAGCATTTT. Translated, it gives CASKVQYEQWPQHF. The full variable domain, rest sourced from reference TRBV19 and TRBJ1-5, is DGGITQSPKYLFRKEGQNVTLSCEQNLNHDAMYWYRQDPGQGLRLIYYSQIVNDFQKGDIAEGYSVSREKKESFPLTVTSAQKNPTAFYLCASKVQYEQWPQHFGDGTRLSIL.

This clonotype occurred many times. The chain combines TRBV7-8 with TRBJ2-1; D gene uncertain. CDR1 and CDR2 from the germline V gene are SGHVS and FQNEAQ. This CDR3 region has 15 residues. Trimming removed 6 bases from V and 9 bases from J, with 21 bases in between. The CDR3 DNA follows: TGTGCCAGCAGGCTGAGCGTACAGTTACATGGTGAGCAGTTCTTC. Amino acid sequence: CASRLSVQLHGEQFF.

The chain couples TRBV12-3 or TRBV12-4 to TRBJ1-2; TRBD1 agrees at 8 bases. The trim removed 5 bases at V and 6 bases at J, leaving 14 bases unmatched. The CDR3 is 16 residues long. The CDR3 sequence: CASSIQGQGKGDGYTF. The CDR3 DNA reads TGTGCCAGCAGTATCCAAGGACAGGGAAAAGGGGATGGCTACACCTTC.

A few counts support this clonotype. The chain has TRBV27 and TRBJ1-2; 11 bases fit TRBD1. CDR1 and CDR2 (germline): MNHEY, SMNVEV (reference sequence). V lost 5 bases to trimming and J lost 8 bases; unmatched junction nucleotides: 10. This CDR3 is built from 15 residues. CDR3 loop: CASSQSRTGGRGYTF. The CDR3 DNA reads TGTGCCAGCAGTCAGTCCCGGACAGGGGGCCGAGGCTACACCTTC.